These 15 T cell receptor beta chains were all obtained from the same sample, sequenced in a study of cytomegalovirus exposure and HLA in healthy donors listed by TCRdb under 2017. Library preparation was by the immunoSEQ multiplex PCR assay. For the multiplex PCR, a mixture combining 60 forward primers for TCR Vbeta segments and 13 reverse primers for TCR Jbeta segments was used. Entries here come from immuneACCESS through TCRdb and include only in-frame sequences with V and J called. Some clones fail to appear in such tables; in the studies checked, an unresolved V gene covers under half of the shortfall, and the cause of the remainder is unknown. In all, the sample holds about 140,000 clones, and more than 60% of those were seen once. The ten top clones hold under 2% of the sample. The sample taken for sequencing was PBMCs. These receptor sequences come from a female donor in good health and CMV-seronegative.

The CDR3 DNA reads as TGTGCCAGCAGCTTAGACCTTGCAGGGTTGTCAGATACGCAGTATTTT. Protein sequence: CASSLDLAGLSDTQYF. The chain recombines TRBV7-9 with TRBJ2-3, with D perhaps TRBD1 (5 bases). The V gene's germline CDR1 is SEHNR and CDR2 FQNEAQ (reference sequence). The V gene lost 1 base and the J gene lost 4 bases, with 15 bases spanning the gap. The CDR3 spans 16 residues.

This clone was found a few times. The V gene is TRBV25-1, the J gene TRBJ1-3; perhaps TRBD1 as D (6 bases). V lost 10 bases and J lost 3, with 10 bases in between. Germline assignment: CDR1 MGHDK and CDR2 SYGVNS. The CDR3 extends over 12 amino acids. For the CDR3, the DNA is TGTGCCACCACAGGGTTTGGAAACACCATATATTTT. Protein product: CATTGFGNTIYF. Drawing the rest from reference TRBV25-1 and TRBJ1-3, the complete variable domain is EADIYQTPRYLVIGTGKKITLECSQTMGHDKMYWYQQDPGMELHLIHYSYGVNSTEKGDLSSESTVSRIRTEHFPLTLESARPSHTSQYLCATTGFGNTIYFGEGSWLTVV.

V and J are TRBV4-1 and TRBJ2-7; TRBD1 aligns across 10 bases. There are 14 residues in the CDR3. In germline, CDR1 is MGHRA, CDR2 YSYEKL. Trimming cost V 4 bases and J 2 bases; bases outside gene matches: 2. The CDR3 bases are TGCGCCAGCAGCCGGGACAGGGGAACCTACGAGCAGTACTTC. This sequence encodes CASSRDRGTYEQYF.

This clone was recorded a few times. The chain uses TRBV5-1 and TRBJ1-4; tentative D call: TRBD1 (6 bases). Trimming left V 7 bases short and J 8 bases short, with 15 bases between. The CDR3 is 13 amino acids. The germline gives CDR1 SGHRS, CDR2 YFSETQ. As DNA, the CDR3 is TGCGCCAGCGGCTCACTTCAGGGGGAAAAACTGTTTTTT. Its protein is CASGSLQGEKLFF.

The J gene is TRBJ2-7, the V gene TRBV11-2; 10 nucleotides line up with TRBD2. The CDR3 has 15 residues. With 8 bases clipped from V and 2 bases from J, the junction kept 9 bases outside the gene matches. Germline V CDR1 and CDR2: SGHAT, FQNNGV. The CDR3: CASGSRLAGAYEQYF. The CDR3, as DNA: TGTGCCAGCGGTAGTCGGCTAGCGGGAGCCTACGAGCAGTACTTC.

The V and J genes are TRBV9 and TRBJ1-3, with D possibly being TRBD1 (5 bases). In germline, CDR1 is SGDLS, CDR2 YYNGEE. V was cut by 0 bases and J by 3 bases, with 10 bases left in between. The CDR3 sequence is 15 residues long. In nucleotides, the CDR3 is TGTGCCAGCAGCGTAGGGGGGACTCTTGGAAACACCATATATTTT. Its translation is CASSVGGTLGNTIYF.

The chain carries TRBV15 and TRBJ2-2, with TRBD1 identical over 9 bases. J lost 4 bases, V lost 3 bases, and 0 bases had no gene match. Per germline, CDR1 LNHNV and CDR2 YYDKDF (reference sequence). The CDR3 covers 14 residues. The CDR3 coding sequence is TGTGCCACCAGCAGGGACAGGGGCACCGGGGAGCTGTTTTTT. Its translation is CATSRDRGTGELFF.

This chain joins TRBV6-5 and TRBJ1-2; 8 nucleotides agree with TRBD1. J lost 8 bases, V lost 2 bases, and 4 bases had no gene match. The CDR3 sequence is 13 residues long. Germline V gene data show CDR1 as MNHEY and CDR2 as SVGAGI. The chain's CDR3 is CASSYRTGSGYTF. In DNA, the CDR3 is TGTGCCAGCAGTTACCGGACAGGGAGCGGCTACACCTTC.

This clone is a singleton in its sample. This chain connects TRBV6-4 to TRBJ2-5; 7 nucleotides align to TRBD1. The germline CDR1 and CDR2 sequences are MRHNA and SNTAGT. V trimming: 5 bases; J trimming: 1 base; junction bases outside the gene matches: 7. CDR3 length equals 15 residues. In DNA form, the CDR3 reads TGTGCCAGCAGTTCATCGGGACAGATCCAAGAGACCCAGTACTTC. It yields the protein CASSSSGQIQETQYF.

This chain joins TRBV6-1 and TRBJ1-5, with TRBD1 as a possible D gene (5 bases). Germline V gene lookup returns CDR1 MNHNS and CDR2 SASEGT. This CDR3 region has 14 residues. V lost 2 bases and J 2 bases, leaving 7 bases between the germline ends. CDR3 coding DNA: TGTGCCAGCAGTGAAATAGGGGGCAATCAGCCCCAGCATTTT. Translated, it gives CASSEIGGNQPQHF.

A note on this clone: Other DNA sequences of this sample code for an identical CDR3. V is TRBV7-7 and J is TRBJ2-1, with 8 bases lining up with TRBD2. With 5 bases clipped from V and 4 bases from J, the junction kept 4 bases outside the gene matches. This CDR3 is 14 amino acids long. Germline CDR1 is SSHAT and CDR2 is FNYEAQ (reference sequence). The CDR3 protein is CASSPGGGYNEQFF. As DNA, the CDR3 is TGTGCCAGCAGCCCGGGGGGGGGATACAATGAGCAGTTCTTC.

The V and J genes are TRBV7-9 and TRBJ1-2; tentative D call: TRBD1 (6 bases). The CDR3 contains 15 residues. Germline V gene sequence: CDR1 SEHNR, CDR2 FQNEAQ (reference sequence). V lost 5 bases to trimming and J lost 0 bases, with 13 bases between them. The CDR3: CASSPGTQTNYGYTF. DNA for the CDR3: TGTGCCAGCAGCCCCGGGACACAGACTAACTATGGCTACACCTTC.

The chain is built from TRBV9 and TRBJ1-1, with D perhaps matching TRBD1 (5 bases). CDR3 length: 12 residues. The V gene lost 4 bases and the J gene lost 4 bases, with 8 bases spanning the gap. CDR1 is SGDLS, CDR2 YYNGEE, per germline. The CDR3 loop reads CASSPQGTEAFF. The CDR3, as DNA: TGTGCCAGCAGCCCCCAGGGCACTGAAGCTTTCTTT.

This chain links TRBV15 with TRBJ2-7; weak D call: TRBD2 (6 bases). The V gene lost 0 bases and the J gene lost 3 bases, with 9 bases spanning the gap. The CDR3 extends over 14 amino acids. Germline V gene lookup returns CDR1 LNHNV and CDR2 YYDKDF (reference sequence). CDR3 in amino acids: CATSREEGSYEQYF. In nucleotides, the CDR3 is TGTGCCACCAGCAGAGAGGAGGGAAGCTACGAGCAGTACTTC. Based on the CDR3 plus reference TRBV15 and TRBJ2-7, the full variable domain is DAMVIQNPRYQVTQFGKPVTLSCSQTLNHNVMYWYQQKSSQAPKLLFHYYDKDFNNEADTPDNFQSRRPNTSFCFLDIRSPGLGDTAMYLCATSREEGSYEQYFGPGTRLTVT.

V and J are TRBV6-5 and TRBJ2-1; possible D gene TRBD2, 6 bases. Germline V lookup: CDR1 MNHEY, CDR2 SVGAGI. The CDR3 contains 16 residues. Trimming left V 0 bases short and J 3 bases short, with 12 bases between. CDR3 sequence reads: CASSYSPSEGYNEQFF. As DNA, the CDR3 is TGTGCCAGCAGTTACTCCCCTAGCGAGGGCTACAATGAGCAGTTCTTC.